This entry lists 9 T cell receptor beta chains sequenced from one sample in a study of beta chain features in type 1 diabetes. The isolated RNA, all of it, was reverse transcribed, so expressed TCRB transcripts were what got sequenced. The assay was immunoSEQ multiplex PCR, and TCRdb's table has in-frame clones only and misses some. This table has almost 350,000 clones, under 8.5% appearing once. The sample taken for sequencing was central memory CD4+ T cells from blood. Receptor source: a young woman in good health.

The chain is built from TRBV2 and TRBJ1-1; a weak D match, TRBD1 (5 bases). In germline, CDR1 is SNHLY, CDR2 FYNNEI. Trimming stripped 3 bases from V and 10 bases from J, with 15 bases between. The CDR3 consists of 13 residues. CDR3 loop: CASSDEGRTPAFF. CDR3 DNA: TGTGCCAGCAGTGACGAGGGGCGTACCCCAGCTTTCTTT.

This clone was recorded a few times. The DNA for the CDR3 is TGTGCCACCAGCAGAGATAGGGCCCCCTACACCTTC. This sequence encodes CATSRDRAPYTF. The chain uses TRBV15 and TRBJ1-2; D not certain. In germline, CDR1 is LNHNV, CDR2 YYDKDF (reference sequence). The V and J ends lost 0 bases and 10 bases respectively, with 9 bases between them. This CDR3 comprises 12 residues.

The chain links TRBV27 to TRBJ2-1; D is perhaps TRBD1 (6 bases). There are 19 residues in the CDR3. The ends were cut back, 3 bases at V and 0 bases at J, with 21 bases in the middle. Germline CDR1 reads MNHEY; CDR2 reads SMNVEV (reference sequence). The CDR3 loop is CASSFQLYAAGASYNEQFF. DNA of the CDR3: TGTGCCAGCAGTTTTCAATTATACGCGGCAGGGGCCTCCTACAATGAGCAGTTCTTC.

This clone has just a few counts. This CDR3 is also generated by other DNA sequences in the sample. The chain uses TRBV29-1 and TRBJ1-1; D may be TRBD1 (5 bases). Germline V gene lookup returns CDR1 SQVTM and CDR2 ANQGSEA. This CDR3 is 13 amino acids long. The V end was cut by 4 bases, the J end by 2 bases, with 11 bases between. CDR3 sequence: CSVAGTLNTEAFF. CDR3 DNA sequence: TGCAGCGTTGCTGGGACGTTAAACACTGAAGCTTTCTTT.

A few counts support this clone. The CDR3 coding sequence is TGTGCCAGCAGCTCCTCTCCGACAGTGGTGAATGAGCAGTTCTTC. This codes for CASSSSPTVVNEQFF. The J gene is TRBJ2-1, the V gene TRBV7-9; a possible D gene is TRBD1 (5 bases). The CDR3 extends over 15 amino acids. Germline V lookup: CDR1 SEHNR, CDR2 FQNEAQ (reference sequence). Deletions cut 4 bases from V and 7 bases from J, with 17 bases between.

V usage is TRBV28 and J usage is TRBJ1-5; D gene uncertain. The CDR3 consists of 14 residues. V dropped 3 bases and J dropped 3 bases, with 9 bases sitting between them. The germline CDR1 and CDR2 sequences are MDHEN and SYDVKM. CDR3: CASSFPQFNQPQHF. CDR3 bases: TGTGCCAGCAGTTTTCCACAGTTCAATCAGCCCCAGCATTTT. Based on the CDR3 plus reference TRBV28 and TRBJ1-5, the full variable domain is DVKVTQSSRYLVKRTGEKVFLECVQDMDHENMFWYRQDPGLGLRLIYFSYDVKMKEKGDIPEGYSVSREKKERFSLILESASTNQTSMYLCASSFPQFNQPQHFGDGTRLSIL.

The V and J genes are TRBV29-1 and TRBJ2-3; 15 positions match TRBD2. The CDR3 is made up of 15 amino acids. V shed 3 bases, J shed 4 bases, and the junction held 2 bases outside the gene matches. The germline CDR1 and CDR2 sequences are SQVTM and ANQGSEA. The DNA for the CDR3 is TGCAGCGTTGAGGGACTAGCGGGAGGCCCAGATACGCAGTATTTT. This encodes CSVEGLAGGPDTQYF.

The genes are TRBV28 and TRBJ1-2; no clear D. Germline lookup yields CDR1 MDHEN and CDR2 SYDVKM. The CDR3 is 13 residues long. With 6 bases removed from V and 2 bases from J, the gap between germline ends came to 10 bases. The chain's CDR3 is CASSLDGNYGYTF. In nucleotides, the CDR3 is TGTGCCAGCAGCCTGGACGGAAACTATGGCTACACCTTC.

This clone was seen a handful of times. The chain recombines TRBV5-1 with TRBJ2-6, with D possibly being TRBD2 (5 bases). Germline CDR1 reads SGHRS; CDR2 reads YFSETQ. The V and J ends lost 1 base and 0 bases respectively, with 5 bases between them. The CDR3 runs to 15 residues. The CDR3 region has the DNA TGCGCCAGCAGCTTGCGGGGCTCTGGGGCCAACGTCCTGACTTTC. Its protein is CASSLRGSGANVLTF.